This T cell receptor (beta chain) was recovered during a study of post-analysis software for immune sequencing data (dated by TCRdb to about 2015). Regarding the complete study: Relapsing-remitting, secondary progressive and progressive-relapsing multiple sclerosis were recorded as disease courses, and subtype annotation was lacking for some patients. A subset of samples was prepared in parallel using single-end sample barcoding, then pooled and co-amplified after Illumina adapter ligation. Patient repertoires were compared against 11 to 12 previously published healthy control repertoires from donors aged about 6 to 27 years. Points the paper makes about the study in general: The multiple sclerosis patient group was slightly younger than the control group. Patients showed significantly higher frequencies than controls for roughly five TRBV segments, among them TRBV5-6, TRBV5-1 and TRBV20-1. Multiple sclerosis patients had significantly lower normalized Chao1 diversity than controls, a result that suggests substantial peripheral T-cell clonal expansion. Strong co-clustering of samples prepared in the same batch was shown by direct clustering with F measure, prompting a batch-effect correction.

The germline V gene specifies SGHDT as CDR1 and YYEEEE as CDR2. The CDR3, from cysteine to phenylalanine, totals 15 residues. CDR3 DNA is the only sequence kept; it has 45 bases, read in frame from the first base. Library preparation employed PCR. The sample was run on an Illumina HiSeq 2500. To reduce PCR and sequencing biases, unique molecular identifiers were incorporated into the TCR beta cDNA libraries. Approximately 500,000 cDNA molecules were obtained for every 1 to 10 million input T cells, so each molecule roughly corresponded to one T cell. The same protocol used for the earlier healthy control dataset was applied to prepare and sequence the patient libraries. Samples belonging to the same batch were prepared together, multiplexed and sequenced on a shared HiSeq lane. As for how the authors treated the data: Raw barcoded reads were processed with MIGEC, discarding single-read molecular identifier groups before consensus assembly and CDR3 extraction. Clonotype tables were post-analysed with VDJtools, normalizing diversity by down-sampling all datasets to the smallest sample size. Repertoire overlap clustering matched CDR3 amino acid but not nucleotide sequences to correct batch-related cross-sample contamination. TCRdb ran its own pipeline on the public reads, namely fastp trimming at Q25 and MiXCR clone calling, and kept in-frame beta chains. CDR3 protein sequences are deduplicated, and each keeps its most common genes and DNA. The V and J calls here are based on TCRdb, not the publication. The sample contains about 760,000 distinct CDR3 sequences, 25% to 30% of them found a single time. In total, the top ten clones hold approximately 0.6% of the sample.

With respect to this clonotype: Which antigen it targets is not known. No much larger clone is present one base from it, and per-base qualities are unavailable.

To demonstrate the VDJtools post-analysis software, the study profiled TCR beta repertoires from the peripheral blood of about a dozen young patients with multiple sclerosis. The multiple sclerosis patients were children and adolescents ranging in age from roughly 6 to 15 years. The sequence was collected from a girl aged 5 to 17 with multiple sclerosis. The specimen was blood. Rearrangement joined TRBV5-6 to TRBJ2-5, and 9 junctional nucleotides match TRBD1. The end of the DNA is better explained by TRBJ2-7, so the J call may be wrong. The DNA sequence is as follows: TGTGCCAGCAGCTTAGGAAGGGACAGGGAGGGCGAGCAGTACTTC. Translated, it gives CASSLGRDREGEQYF.